The table lists the clone carrying this T cell receptor beta chain with a few counts. Its target is not known. From the 5' RACE reads, TCRdb called clonotypes with MiXCR, one entry per CDR3 protein. This sample has 98,000 or so distinct CDR3 sequences, with over 15% found just once. CDR1 SGHRS and CDR2 YFSETQ come from the germline V gene. The CDR3 extends over 16 amino acids. V shed 4 bases, J shed 0 bases, and the junction held 7 bases outside the gene matches. These data are taken from a study of T-cell memory formation after mild COVID-19. General study results and limits: Some SARS-CoV-2-responding clones were already detected in memory before infection. Day 15 to 85 contracting clones showed balanced CD4/CD8; later expanders leaned CD4+.

This clonotype was obtained from a man aged 18 to 30 who had mild COVID-19 (a few samples of this study predate the infection). Cell type and time point are not known. The chain is built from TRBV5-1 and TRBJ2-3, with 8 bases aligning to TRBD2. The sequenced sample was PBMCs or a T cell subset sorted from them (not recorded which). CDR3 DNA: TGCGCCAGCAGCCCCGGACTAGCCGAAAGCACAGATACGCAGTATTTT. Residues: CASSPGLAESTDTQYF.